This TCR beta chain emerged from a study of T and B cells in COVID-19 patients. Study as a whole: Blood was sampled from COVID-19 patients who were either actively infected or recovered. At median age around 31 years, recovered patients were younger than active-infection patients at approximately 70.

Blood genomic DNA input for TRB amplification was 250-500 ng. BIOMED2 TRB-A/B primer pools were used in multiplex TRB PCR. TCRdb independently ran MiXCR on the multiplex PCR reads; one entry per CDR3 protein. Among about 22,000 distinct CDR3 sequences listed, 29% were seen once. Overall study results and limits: Sorted SARS-CoV-2-responsive or tetramer+ T cells and CD4+, regulatory and CD8+ subsets were not yet sequenced. Active COVID-19 showed highly clonal TRB repertoires; recovery showed diversity and richness above healthy donors.

The CDR3 loop spans 16 amino acids. Unmatched junction bases numbered 6, after V lost 0 bases and J lost 5 bases. Looked up from germline, CDR1 is SGHNT and CDR2 is YYREEE (reference sequence). Points on this clonotype: The antigen remains undetermined.

The chain uses TRBV5-4 and TRBJ2-1; 9 nucleotides line up with TRBD2. Sample: blood. The source is a human donor who had recovered from COVID-19. The DNA for the CDR3 is TGTGCCAGCAGCTTGGCCCCGACTAGCGGAGACAATGAGCAGTTCTTC. Encoded protein: CASSLAPTSGDNEQFF.